The table lists the clone carrying this T cell receptor beta chain with many counts. The germline CDR1 and CDR2 sequences are MGHRA and YSYEKL. V shed 4 bases and J 0 bases; nucleotides not matched to a gene: 3. The CDR3 spans 15 residues. This record belongs to a study of read filtering for tumor transcriptome and immune sequencing. This library used roughly 0.4 ug RNA and molecular barcoded adaptors spanning alpha/delta and beta/gamma chains. From the reads, TCRdb called clonotypes with MiXCR, one entry per CDR3 protein. This table has fewer than 90,000 distinct CDR3 sequences, approximately 13% appearing once.

This sequence originates from a donor at least 40 years old with multiple myeloma. The specimen sequenced was a population of CD138-negative cells sorted from bone marrow. The V and J genes are TRBV4-1 and TRBJ2-1, with 7 bases that match TRBD2. The CDR3 region is CASSPPSGSYNEQFF. CDR3 nucleotide sequence: TGCGCCAGCAGCCCTCCTAGCGGCTCCTACAATGAGCAGTTCTTC.